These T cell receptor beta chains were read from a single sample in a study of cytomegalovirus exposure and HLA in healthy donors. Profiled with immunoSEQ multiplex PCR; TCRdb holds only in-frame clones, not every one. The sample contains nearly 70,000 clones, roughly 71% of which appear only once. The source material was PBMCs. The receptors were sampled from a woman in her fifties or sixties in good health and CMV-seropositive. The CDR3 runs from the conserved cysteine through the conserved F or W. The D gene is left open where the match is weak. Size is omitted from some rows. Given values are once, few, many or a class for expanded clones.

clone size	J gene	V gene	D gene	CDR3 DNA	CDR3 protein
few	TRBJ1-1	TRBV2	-	TGTGCCAGCAATAGAAAACGTAGCAACACTGAAGCTTTCTTT	CASNRKRSNTEAFF
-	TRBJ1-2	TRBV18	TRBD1	TGTGCCAGCTCACCAAGCGGACAGGGGGGATCAAACTATGGCTACACCTTC	CASSPSGQGGSNYGYTF
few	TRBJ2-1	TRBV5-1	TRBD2	TGCGCCATCATTACGACTAGCCACGGGAAGTACCATGAGCAGTTCTTC	CAIITTSHGKYHEQFF
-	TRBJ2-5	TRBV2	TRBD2	TGTGCCAGCAACGCGGGGGGACCGGGTAGGGACCAGTACTTC	CASNAGGPGRDQYF
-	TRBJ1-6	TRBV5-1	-	TGCGCCAGCAGCCTGGCAGCGACCGATAATTCACCCCTCCACTTT	CASSLAATDNSPLHF
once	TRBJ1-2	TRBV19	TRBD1	TGTGCCAGTAGTATTCTAACAGGGGCGGTCAACTATGGCTACACCTTC	CASSILTGAVNYGYTF
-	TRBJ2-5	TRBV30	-	TGTGCCTGGAGTGTCCAGGTAGAGACCCAGTACTTC	CAWSVQVETQYF
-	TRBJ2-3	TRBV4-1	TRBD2	TGCGCCAGCAGCCAAGATCTTACGGGGGGGGCGGATACGCAGTATTTT	CASSQDLTGGADTQYF
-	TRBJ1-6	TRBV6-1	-	TGTGCCAGCAGGGAGGCAGGGGACTCACCCCTCCACTTT	CASREAGDSPLHF
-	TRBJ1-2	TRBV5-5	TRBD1	TGTGCCAGCAGCTTGGGGACAGGGGGCGTATTCTATGGCTACACCTTC	CASSLGTGGVFYGYTF
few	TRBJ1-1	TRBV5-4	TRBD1	TGTGCCAGCAGCTTAGGACAGGGGATGACTGAAGCTTTCTTT	CASSLGQGMTEAFF
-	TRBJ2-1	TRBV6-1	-	TGTGCCAGCAGCCGGGGGACCAAGAGCTATGAGCAGTTCTTC	CASSRGTKSYEQFF
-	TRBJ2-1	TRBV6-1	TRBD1	TGTGCCAGCAGTGAAGCTAACCGACAGGGTGGGGGTTTCTTC	CASSEANRQGGGFF
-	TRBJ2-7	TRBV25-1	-	TGTGCCAGCAGTAAGCTCTACGAGCAGTACTTC	CASSKLYEQYF
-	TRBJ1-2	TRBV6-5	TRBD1	TGTGCCAGCAGTTACCCATACACAGGGGGGGATGGCTACACCTTC	CASSYPYTGGDGYTF
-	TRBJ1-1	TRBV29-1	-	TGCAGCTACAGGGACGGGACTGAAGCTTTCTTT	CSYRDGTEAFF
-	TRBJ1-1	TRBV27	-	TGTGCCAGCAGGCGCTCAGGGGCGTTGGACACTGAAGCTTTCTTT	CASRRSGALDTEAFF
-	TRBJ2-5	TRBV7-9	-	TGTGCCAGCAGCTTAGCGGGAGCAGAGACCCAGTACTTC	CASSLAGAETQYF
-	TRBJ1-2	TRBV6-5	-	TGTGCCAGCGGCCTGGGGGGTGGCTATGGCTACACCTTC	CASGLGGGYGYTF
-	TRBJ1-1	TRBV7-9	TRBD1	TGTGCCAGCAGCGGGCCGGGACAGGGGTGGAATGAAGCTTTCTTT	CASSGPGQGWNEAFF
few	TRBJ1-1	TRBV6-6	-	TGTGCCAGCAGTCTGGAGGGATCGAACACTGAAGCTTTCTTT	CASSLEGSNTEAFF
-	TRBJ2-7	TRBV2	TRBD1	TGTGCCAGCAGTGAAGCATGGCGACAGGGTTCCTACGAGCAGTACTTC	CASSEAWRQGSYEQYF